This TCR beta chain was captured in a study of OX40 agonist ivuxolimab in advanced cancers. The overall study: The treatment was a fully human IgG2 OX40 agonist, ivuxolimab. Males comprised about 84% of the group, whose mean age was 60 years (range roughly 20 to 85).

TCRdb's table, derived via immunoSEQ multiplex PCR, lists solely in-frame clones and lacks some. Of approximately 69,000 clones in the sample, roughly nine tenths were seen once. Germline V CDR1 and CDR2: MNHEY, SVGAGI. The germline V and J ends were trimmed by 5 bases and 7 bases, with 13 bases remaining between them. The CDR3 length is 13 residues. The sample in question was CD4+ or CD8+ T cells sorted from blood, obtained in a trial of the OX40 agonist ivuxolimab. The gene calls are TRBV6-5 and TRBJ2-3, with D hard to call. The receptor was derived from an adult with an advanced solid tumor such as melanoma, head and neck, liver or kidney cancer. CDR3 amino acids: CASSGRPFNTQYF. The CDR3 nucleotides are TGTGCCAGCAGTGGGCGTCCCTTTAATACGCAGTATTTT.